This T cell receptor beta chain was documented in a study of regulatory T cells in long-lasting Graves disease. Researchers made TCR beta libraries by using iRepertoire HTBI primers and running Arm-PCR on CDR3 regions. Authors' methods: The samples included around 62 TRBV and under 15 TRBJ segments. MiXCR, run by TCRdb on the multiplex PCR reads, gives a single entry per CDR3 protein. The V and J calls, along with clone size, are taken from TCRdb and not from the paper's own processing. Altogether about 660,000 distinct CDR3 sequences are present, 25% to 35% being singletons, with the ten largest covering around 40%. CDR1 is DFQATT and CDR2 is SNEGSKA in the germline V gene (reference sequence). The CDR3 loop spans 17 amino acids. V was trimmed by 1 base and J by 2 bases, leaving 19 bases between them. As for time point: persistent/refractory GD, antithyroid drugs over 5 years with positive TRAb. PBMC RNA was the source of the TCR library.

This chain connects TRBV20-1 to TRBJ2-3, with D tentatively TRBD2 (6 bases). The source is a female donor with Graves disease. The sample consisted of peripheral blood mononuclear cells (PBMCs), taken when the disease was refractory, from a patient treated with antithyroid drugs. The CDR3 coding sequence is TGCAGTGCTAGAGCCCCCAGAGGCGGGACTCACACAGATACGCAGTATTTT. This sequence encodes CSARAPRGGTHTDTQYF.